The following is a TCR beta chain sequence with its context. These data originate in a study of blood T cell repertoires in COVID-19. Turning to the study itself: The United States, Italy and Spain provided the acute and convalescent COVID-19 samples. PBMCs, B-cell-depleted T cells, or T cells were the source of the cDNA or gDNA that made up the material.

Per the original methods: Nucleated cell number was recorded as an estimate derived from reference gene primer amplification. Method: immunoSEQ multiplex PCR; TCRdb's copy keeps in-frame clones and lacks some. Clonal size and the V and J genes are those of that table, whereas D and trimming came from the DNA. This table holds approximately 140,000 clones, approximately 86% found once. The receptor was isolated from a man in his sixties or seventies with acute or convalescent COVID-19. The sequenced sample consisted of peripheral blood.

The CDR3 DNA sequence: TGCGCCAGCAGCCAAGATCGGGGAGTGGGAGCTTTCTTT. It is translated as CASSQDRGVGAFF. The chain recombines TRBV4-1 with TRBJ1-1; D unclear. Deletions cut 0 bases from V and 10 bases from J, with 12 bases between. The germline CDR1 and CDR2 sequences are MGHRA and YSYEKL. This CDR3 is built from 13 residues.